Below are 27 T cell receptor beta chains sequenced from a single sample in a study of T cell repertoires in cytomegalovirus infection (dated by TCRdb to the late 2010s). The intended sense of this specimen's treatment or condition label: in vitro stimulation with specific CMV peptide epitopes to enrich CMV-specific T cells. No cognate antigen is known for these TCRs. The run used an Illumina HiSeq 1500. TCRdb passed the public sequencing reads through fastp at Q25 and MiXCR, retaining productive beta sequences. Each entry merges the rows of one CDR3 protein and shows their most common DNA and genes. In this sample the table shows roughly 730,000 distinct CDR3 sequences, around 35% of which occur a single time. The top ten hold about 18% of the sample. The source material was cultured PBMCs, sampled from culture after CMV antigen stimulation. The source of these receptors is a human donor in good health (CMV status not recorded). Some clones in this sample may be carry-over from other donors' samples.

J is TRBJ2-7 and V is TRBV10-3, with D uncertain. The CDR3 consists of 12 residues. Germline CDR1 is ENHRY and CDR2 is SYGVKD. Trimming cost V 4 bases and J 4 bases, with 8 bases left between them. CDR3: CAISGAKYEQYF. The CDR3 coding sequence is TGTGCCATCAGTGGGGCGAAGTACGAGCAGTACTTC.

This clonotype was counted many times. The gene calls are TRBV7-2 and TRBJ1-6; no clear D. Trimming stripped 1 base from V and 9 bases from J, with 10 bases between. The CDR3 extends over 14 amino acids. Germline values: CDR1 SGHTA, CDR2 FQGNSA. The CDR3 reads CASSLVPDGSPLHF. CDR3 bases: TGTGCCAGCAGCTTAGTCCCAGACGGTTCACCCCTCCACTTT.

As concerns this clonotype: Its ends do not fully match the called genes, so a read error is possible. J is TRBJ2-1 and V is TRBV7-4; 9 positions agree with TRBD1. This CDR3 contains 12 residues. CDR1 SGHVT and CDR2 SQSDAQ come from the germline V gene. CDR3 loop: CASSLWDRESVF. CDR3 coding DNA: TGTGCCAGCAGCTTATGGGACAGGGAGTCGGTCTTC.

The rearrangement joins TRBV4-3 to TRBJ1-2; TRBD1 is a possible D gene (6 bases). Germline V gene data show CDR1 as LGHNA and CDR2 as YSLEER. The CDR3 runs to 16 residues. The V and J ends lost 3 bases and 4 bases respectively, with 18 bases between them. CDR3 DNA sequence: TGCGCCAGCAGCCAGGACTTAAGACAGGCTGGCTATGGCTACACCTTC. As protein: CASSQDLRQAGYGYTF.

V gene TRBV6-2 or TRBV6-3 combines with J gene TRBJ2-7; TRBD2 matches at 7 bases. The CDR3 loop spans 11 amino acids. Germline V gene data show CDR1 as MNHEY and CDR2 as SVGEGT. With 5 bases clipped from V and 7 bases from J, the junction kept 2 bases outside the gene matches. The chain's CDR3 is CASSPGLEQYF. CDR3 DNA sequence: TGTGCCAGCAGTCCGGGACTAGAGCAGTACTTC.

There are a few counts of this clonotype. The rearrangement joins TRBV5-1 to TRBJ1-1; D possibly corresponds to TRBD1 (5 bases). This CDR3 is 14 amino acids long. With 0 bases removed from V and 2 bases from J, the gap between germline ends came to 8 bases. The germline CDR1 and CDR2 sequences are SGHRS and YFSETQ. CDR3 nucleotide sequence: TGCGCCAGCAGCTTGGATGGGGCAAACACTGAAGCTTTCTTT. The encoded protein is CASSLDGANTEAFF.

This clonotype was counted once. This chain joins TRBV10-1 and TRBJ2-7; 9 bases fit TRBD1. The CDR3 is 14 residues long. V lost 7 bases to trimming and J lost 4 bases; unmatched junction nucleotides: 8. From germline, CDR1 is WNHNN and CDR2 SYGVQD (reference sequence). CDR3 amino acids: CASNARDRAYEQYF. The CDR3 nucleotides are TGCGCCAGCAATGCCCGGGACAGGGCGTACGAGCAGTACTTC.

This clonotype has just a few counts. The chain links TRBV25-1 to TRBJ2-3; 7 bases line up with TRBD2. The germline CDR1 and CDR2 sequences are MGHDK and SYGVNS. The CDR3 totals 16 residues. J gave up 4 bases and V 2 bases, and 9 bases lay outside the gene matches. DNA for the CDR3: TGTGCCAGCAGTGAACCTTTGGGAGGGCCGCCAGATACGCAGTATTTT. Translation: CASSEPLGGPPDTQYF.

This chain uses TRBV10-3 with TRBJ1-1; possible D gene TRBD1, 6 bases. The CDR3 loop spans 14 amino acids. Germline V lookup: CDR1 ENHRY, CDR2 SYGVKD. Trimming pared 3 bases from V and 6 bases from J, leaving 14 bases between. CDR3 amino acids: CAISEGGVGAEAFF. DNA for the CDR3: TGTGCCATCAGTGAAGGGGGGGTCGGGGCTGAAGCTTTCTTT.

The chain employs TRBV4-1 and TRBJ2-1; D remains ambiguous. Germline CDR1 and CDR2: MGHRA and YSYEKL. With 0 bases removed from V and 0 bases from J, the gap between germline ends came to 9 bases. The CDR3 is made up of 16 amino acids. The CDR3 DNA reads TGCGCCAGCAGCCAAGACTTCCCAAGCTCCTACAATGAGCAGTTCTTC. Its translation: CASSQDFPSSYNEQFF.

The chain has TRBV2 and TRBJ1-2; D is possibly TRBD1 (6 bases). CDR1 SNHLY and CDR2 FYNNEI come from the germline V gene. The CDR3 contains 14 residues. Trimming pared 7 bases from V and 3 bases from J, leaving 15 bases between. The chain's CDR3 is CASIRAGEDYGYTF. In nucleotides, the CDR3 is TGTGCCAGCATCCGGGCAGGGGAGGACTATGGCTACACCTTC.

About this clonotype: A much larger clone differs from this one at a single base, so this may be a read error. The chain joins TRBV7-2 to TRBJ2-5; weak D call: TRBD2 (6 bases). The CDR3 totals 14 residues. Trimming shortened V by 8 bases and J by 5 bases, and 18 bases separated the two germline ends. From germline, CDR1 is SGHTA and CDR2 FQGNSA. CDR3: CASGYRRGGETQYF. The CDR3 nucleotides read TGTGCCAGCGGTTATCGACGAGGAGGGGAGACCCAGTACTTC.

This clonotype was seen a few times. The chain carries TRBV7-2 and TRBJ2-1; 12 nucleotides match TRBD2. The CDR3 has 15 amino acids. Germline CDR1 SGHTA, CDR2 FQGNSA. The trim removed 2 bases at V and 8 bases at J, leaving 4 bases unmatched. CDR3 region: CASSLLAGGPYEQFF. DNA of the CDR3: TGTGCCAGCAGCTTACTAGCGGGAGGGCCATATGAGCAGTTCTTC.

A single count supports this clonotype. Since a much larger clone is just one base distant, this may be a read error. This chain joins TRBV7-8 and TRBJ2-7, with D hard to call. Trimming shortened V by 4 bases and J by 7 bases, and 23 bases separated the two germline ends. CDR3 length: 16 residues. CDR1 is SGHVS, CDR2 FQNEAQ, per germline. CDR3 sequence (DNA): TGTGCCAGCAGCTCAGGCTGGGCTAAGTCCCGCAATGAGCAGTACTTC. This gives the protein CASSSGWAKSRNEQYF. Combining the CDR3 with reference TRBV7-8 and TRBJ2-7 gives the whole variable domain GAGVSQSPRYKVAKRGQDVALRCDPISGHVSLFWYQQALGQGPEFLTYFQNEAQLDKSGLPSDRFFAERPEGSVSTLKIQRTQQEDSAVYLCASSSGWAKSRNEQYFGPGTRLTVT.

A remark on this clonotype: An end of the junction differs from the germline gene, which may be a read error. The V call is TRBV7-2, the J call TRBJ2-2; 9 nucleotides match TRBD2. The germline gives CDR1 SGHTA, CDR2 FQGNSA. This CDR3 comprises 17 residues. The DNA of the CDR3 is TGTGCCAGCGGCTTAGAGGCTAGCGGGGTCCGAACCGGGGAGCTGTTTTTT. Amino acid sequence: CASGLEASGVRTGELFF.

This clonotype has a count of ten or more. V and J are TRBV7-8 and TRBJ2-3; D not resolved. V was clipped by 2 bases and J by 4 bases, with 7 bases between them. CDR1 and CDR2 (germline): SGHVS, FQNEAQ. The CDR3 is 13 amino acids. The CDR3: CASSLFQADTQYF. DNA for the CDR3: TGTGCCAGCAGCTTATTTCAGGCAGATACGCAGTATTTT.

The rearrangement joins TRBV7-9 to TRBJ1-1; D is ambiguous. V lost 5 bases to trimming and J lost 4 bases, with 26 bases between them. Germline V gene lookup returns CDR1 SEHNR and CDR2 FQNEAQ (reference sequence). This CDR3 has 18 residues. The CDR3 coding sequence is TGTGCCAGCAGCGCCCTCGTAGGGCGTAGAGGGTACGGCACTGAAGCTTTCTTT. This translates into CASSALVGRRGYGTEAFF.

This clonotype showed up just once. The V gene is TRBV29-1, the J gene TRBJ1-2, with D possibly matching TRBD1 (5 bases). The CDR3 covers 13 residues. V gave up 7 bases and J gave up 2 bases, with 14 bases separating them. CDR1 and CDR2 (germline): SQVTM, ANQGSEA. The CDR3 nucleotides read TGCAGCGCCCTGTCCAGGGTCAACTATGGCTACACCTTC. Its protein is CSALSRVNYGYTF.

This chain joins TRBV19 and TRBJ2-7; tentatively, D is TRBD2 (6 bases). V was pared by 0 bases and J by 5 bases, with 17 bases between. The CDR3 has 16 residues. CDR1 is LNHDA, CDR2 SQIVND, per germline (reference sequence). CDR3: CASSIDSPRGMDEQYF. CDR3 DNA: TGTGCCAGTAGTATAGATAGTCCACGGGGGATGGACGAGCAGTACTTC.

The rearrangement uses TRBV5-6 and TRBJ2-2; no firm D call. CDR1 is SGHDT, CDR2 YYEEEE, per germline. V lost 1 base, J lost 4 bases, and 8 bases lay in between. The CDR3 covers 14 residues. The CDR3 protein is CASSLFGFTGELFF. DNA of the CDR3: TGTGCCAGCAGCTTGTTCGGTTTCACCGGGGAGCTGTTTTTT.

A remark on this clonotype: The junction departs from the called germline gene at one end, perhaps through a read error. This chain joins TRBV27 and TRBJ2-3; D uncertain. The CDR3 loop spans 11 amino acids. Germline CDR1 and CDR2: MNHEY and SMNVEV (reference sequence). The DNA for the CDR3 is TGCGCGGTTGCGGGCACAGATACGCAGTATTTT. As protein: CAVAGTDTQYF.

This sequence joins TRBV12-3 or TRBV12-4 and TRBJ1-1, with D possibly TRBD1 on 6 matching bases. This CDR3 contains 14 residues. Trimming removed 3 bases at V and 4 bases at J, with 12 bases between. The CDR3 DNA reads TGTGCCAGCAGTTTCGTCAGGGGAATCACTGAAGCTTTCTTT. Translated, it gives CASSFVRGITEAFF.

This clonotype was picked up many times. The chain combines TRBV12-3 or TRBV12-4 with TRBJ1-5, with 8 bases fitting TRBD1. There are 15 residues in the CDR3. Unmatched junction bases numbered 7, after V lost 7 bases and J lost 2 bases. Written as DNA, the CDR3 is TGTGCCAGCACCCGGACAGGGATTGGCAATCAGCCCCAGCATTTT. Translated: CASTRTGIGNQPQHF.

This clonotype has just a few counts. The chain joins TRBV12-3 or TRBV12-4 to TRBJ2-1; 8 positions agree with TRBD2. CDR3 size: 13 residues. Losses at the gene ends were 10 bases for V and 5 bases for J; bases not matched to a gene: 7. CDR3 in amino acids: CATGTRGNNEQFF. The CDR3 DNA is TGTGCCACCGGGACTAGGGGGAACAATGAGCAGTTCTTC.

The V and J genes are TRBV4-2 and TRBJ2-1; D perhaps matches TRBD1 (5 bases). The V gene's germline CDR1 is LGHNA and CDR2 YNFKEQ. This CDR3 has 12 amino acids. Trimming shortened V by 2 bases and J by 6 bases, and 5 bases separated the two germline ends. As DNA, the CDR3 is TGTGCCAGCAGCCAAACAGGCAATGAGCAGTTCTTC. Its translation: CASSQTGNEQFF.

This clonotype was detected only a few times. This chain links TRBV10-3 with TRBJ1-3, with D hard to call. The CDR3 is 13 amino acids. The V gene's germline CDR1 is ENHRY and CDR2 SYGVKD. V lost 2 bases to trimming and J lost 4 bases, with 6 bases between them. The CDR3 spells CAISETVGNTIYF. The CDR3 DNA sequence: TGTGCCATCAGTGAGACAGTCGGAAACACCATATATTTT.

In DNA form, the CDR3 reads TGTGCCAGTAGTACGGACAGGAGAACAACCGGGGAGCTGTTTTTT. The encoded protein is CASSTDRRTTGELFF. The chain recombines TRBV19 with TRBJ2-2, with 7 bases that match TRBD1. V lost 4 bases, J lost 5 bases, and 7 bases stayed unmatched. This CDR3 region has 15 residues. CDR1 is LNHDA, CDR2 SQIVND, per germline (reference sequence).